The rows below give T cell receptor beta chains drawn from one sample of a study of T-cell reconstitution after alpha-beta-depleted transplantation in children. TCRdb reprocessed the PCR reads via MiXCR and lists one record per CDR3 protein. The data show almost 400,000 distinct CDR3 sequences, over 20% seen once. Sequenced material: PBMCs from the stem cell graft donor, taken from the stem cell graft. Receptors originate from a human donor who donated a stem cell graft to a child with acute myeloid leukemia. Both conserved end residues are part of each CDR3. The order of the fields is D gene, V gene, J gene, clone size, CDR3 protein, CDR3 DNA. D genes are given only for firm matches. Clone size is shown for a subset of rows, as once, few, many or a class of expanded clone.

-	TRBV20-1	TRBJ1-1	-	CSARTPGGELRTEAFF	TGCAGTGCTCGAACTCCTGGGGGGGAATTAAGAACTGAAGCTTTCTTT
TRBD2	TRBV4-3	TRBJ2-7	-	CASSQDLGTSGYEQYF	TGCGCCAGCAGCCAAGATTTGGGGACTAGCGGCTACGAGCAGTACTTC
-	TRBV7-2	TRBJ2-3	-	CASSLESRSTDTQYF	TGTGCCAGCAGCTTAGAGTCACGAAGCACAGATACGCAGTATTTT
TRBD2	TRBV11-2	TRBJ2-1	few	CASSLVSSSGSYNEQFF	TGTGCCAGCAGCTTAGTGAGCTCTAGCGGGAGTTACAATGAGCAGTTCTTC
-	TRBV7-2	TRBJ2-2	-	CASSTPKAGELFF	TGTGCCAGCAGCACCCCGAAAGCCGGGGAGCTGTTTTTT
-	TRBV12-3/TRBV12-4	TRBJ1-5	few	CASSFTGVGDQPQHF	TGTGCCAGCAGTTTTACGGGAGTTGGTGATCAGCCCCAGCATTTT
-	TRBV12-3/TRBV12-4	TRBJ2-1	many	CASNTGGYNEQFF	TGTGCCAGCAACACCGGGGGCTACAATGAGCAGTTCTTC
-	TRBV2	TRBJ2-1	few	CASSGGSYNEQFF	TGTGCCAGCAGTGGCGGCAGTTACAATGAGCAGTTCTTC
-	TRBV24-1	TRBJ2-3	-	CATSGVGAPDTQYF	TGTGCCACCAGTGGAGTGGGAGCCCCAGATACGCAGTATTTT
-	TRBV2	TRBJ2-1	-	CARTDGGISNEQFF	TGTGCCAGGACGGACGGAGGTATAAGCAATGAGCAGTTCTTC
TRBD2	TRBV11-2	TRBJ2-1	many	CASSLEGTSRVNEQFF	TGTGCCAGCAGCTTAGAGGGGACTAGTAGGGTCAATGAGCAGTTCTTC
-	TRBV3-1	TRBJ2-7	-	CASSQGQQSYEQYF	TGTGCCAGCAGCCAAGGACAACAGTCATACGAGCAGTACTTC
TRBD2	TRBV11-1	TRBJ2-1	many	CASSPTRGSGRDMDEQFF	TGTGCCAGCAGCCCCACTAGGGGTAGCGGGAGAGATATGGATGAGCAGTTCTTC
-	TRBV29-1	TRBJ2-7	few	CSVEGFQNEQYF	TGCAGCGTTGAGGGGTTCCAGAACGAGCAGTACTTC
TRBD1	TRBV27	TRBJ2-7	-	CASKGANPYEQYF	TGTGCCAGCAAGGGGGCCAACCCCTACGAGCAGTACTTC
-	TRBV20-1	TRBJ2-7	-	CSARSSLQGAGASYEQYF	TGCAGTGCTAGATCCAGCTTACAGGGAGCGGGTGCTTCCTACGAGCAGTACTTC
TRBD2	TRBV20-1	TRBJ2-1	many	CSARLAGGSSYNEQFF	TGCAGTGCTAGACTAGCGGGAGGGAGCTCCTACAATGAGCAGTTCTTC
-	TRBV29-1	TRBJ1-3	-	CSVLLQGLGNTIYF	TGCAGCGTTTTGCTTCAGGGTTTGGGAAACACCATATATTTT
-	TRBV5-6	TRBJ2-1	many	CASSFISLDYNEQFF	TGTGCCAGCAGCTTTATATCCCTAGATTACAATGAGCAGTTCTTC
TRBD1	TRBV5-1	TRBJ2-7	-	CASSLARTGGFYEQYF	TGCGCCAGCAGCTTGGCCCGGACAGGGGGCTTTTACGAGCAGTACTTC
TRBD1	TRBV12-3/TRBV12-4	TRBJ2-1	many	CASSPRTGLYNEQFF	TGTGCCAGCAGTCCACGGACAGGGCTCTACAATGAGCAGTTCTTC
-	TRBV10-3	TRBJ2-1	many	CAITATSGLDEQFF	TGTGCCATCACCGCCACGTCGGGTCTTGATGAGCAGTTCTTC
TRBD2	TRBV6-1	TRBJ2-2	-	CASTRGLAGAGELFF	TGTGCCAGCACAAGAGGACTAGCGGGAGCCGGGGAGCTGTTTTTT
TRBD2	TRBV20-1	TRBJ2-7	many	CSARDPSGSYEQYF	TGCAGTGCTAGAGATCCTAGCGGGAGCTACGAGCAGTACTTC
TRBD2	TRBV5-1	TRBJ2-1	-	CASSLGTSGREVFF	TGCGCCAGCAGCTTGGGGACTAGCGGGAGGGAAGTGTTCTTC
TRBD2	TRBV7-9	TRBJ2-1	few	CASQREGVNEQFF	TGTGCCAGTCAGCGGGAGGGGGTGAATGAGCAGTTCTTC
-	TRBV18	TRBJ2-7	-	CASSPGGGPEQYF	TGTGCCAGCTCACCAGGGGGAGGTCCCGAGCAGTACTTC
-	TRBV13	TRBJ1-1	many	CASSLGYHDTEAFF	TGTGCCAGCAGCTTAGGGTACCATGACACTGAAGCTTTCTTT
-	TRBV20-1	TRBJ1-4	few	CSARGDKGEKLFF	TGCAGTGCCAGAGGTGACAAGGGAGAAAAACTGTTTTTT
-	TRBV20-1	TRBJ2-1	-	CSADIGTYHNEQFF	TGCAGTGCAGATATAGGGACCTATCACAATGAGCAGTTCTTC
TRBD1	TRBV12-3/TRBV12-4	TRBJ1-1	few	CASSQTGDTEAFF	TGTGCCAGCAGCCAGACAGGGGACACTGAAGCTTTCTTT
TRBD1	TRBV5-1	TRBJ2-7	-	CASSPVGQGGEQYF	TGCGCCAGCAGCCCGGTAGGACAGGGGGGCGAGCAGTACTTC
-	TRBV5-1	TRBJ2-1	few	CASSLAAGSSYNEQFF	TGCGCCAGCAGCTTGGCGGCGGGGAGCTCCTACAATGAGCAGTTCTTC
-	TRBV20-1	TRBJ2-3	few	CSARPEGKTDTQYF	TGCAGTGCTAGACCCGAGGGAAAGACAGATACGCAGTATTTT
-	TRBV10-3	TRBJ1-5	-	CAISESMGSNQPQHF	TGTGCCATCAGTGAGTCGATGGGGAGCAATCAGCCCCAGCATTTT
-	TRBV5-1	TRBJ2-3	-	CASKGGGTDTQYF	TGCGCCAGCAAAGGTGGGGGCACAGATACGCAGTATTTT
TRBD2	TRBV10-2	TRBJ2-3	few	CASSDPGLAGTQDTQYF	TGCGCCAGCAGTGACCCCGGACTAGCGGGTACCCAAGATACGCAGTATTTT
-	TRBV20-1	TRBJ1-1	few	CSARDPRGGTEAFF	TGCAGTGCTAGAGATCCTAGGGGGGGGACTGAAGCTTTCTTT
-	TRBV4-3	TRBJ2-5	once	CASSQDHPGASETQYF	TGCGCCAGCAGCCAAGATCATCCGGGGGCCTCAGAGACCCAGTACTTC